The clone carrying this TCR beta chain was found a few times. Amplification yielded TCR beta CDR3 regions, with RNA transcripts as the source. Carried out on the TCR CDR3, a first-round RT-PCR used the HTBI primer set. TCRdb fed the multiplex PCR reads into MiXCR, producing one record per CDR3 protein. The sample lists 300,000 to 450,000 distinct CDR3 sequences, 15% to 17% occurring once. This entry belongs to a study of T cells in Graves' hyperthyroidism and ophthalmopathy. Among the patients, aged 18 to 65, hyperthyroidism was newly diagnosed and had lasted under 2 months. PBMCs were obtained from 9 to 10 ml fresh peripheral blood. Sequenced input: blood. The receptor was isolated from a woman between 18 and 29 years old with Graves' hyperthyroidism that later progressed to Graves' ophthalmopathy.

The CDR3 protein is CATSSDQETGYGGNQETQYF. For the CDR3, the DNA is TGTGCCACCAGCTCCGACCAAGAGACAGGGTACGGCGGGAACCAAGAGACCCAGTACTTC. The rearrangement uses TRBV15 and TRBJ2-5; tentatively, D is TRBD1 (7 bases). Between the trimmed V and J ends, which lost 5 bases and 0 bases, there was a span of 28 bases. Germline CDR1 is LNHNV and CDR2 is YYDKDF (reference sequence). The CDR3 loop spans 20 amino acids.